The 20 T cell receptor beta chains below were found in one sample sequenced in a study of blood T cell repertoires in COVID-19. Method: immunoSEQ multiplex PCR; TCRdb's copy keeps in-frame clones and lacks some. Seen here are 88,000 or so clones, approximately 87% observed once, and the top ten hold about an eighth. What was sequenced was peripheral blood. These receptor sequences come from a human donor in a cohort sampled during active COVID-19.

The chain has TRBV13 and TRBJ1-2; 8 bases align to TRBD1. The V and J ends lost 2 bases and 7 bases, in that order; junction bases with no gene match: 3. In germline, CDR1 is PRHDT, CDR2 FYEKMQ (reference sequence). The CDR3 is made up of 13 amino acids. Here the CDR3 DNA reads TGTGCCAGCAGCTTACAGGGGGCGAGTGGCTACACCTTC. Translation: CASSLQGASGYTF.

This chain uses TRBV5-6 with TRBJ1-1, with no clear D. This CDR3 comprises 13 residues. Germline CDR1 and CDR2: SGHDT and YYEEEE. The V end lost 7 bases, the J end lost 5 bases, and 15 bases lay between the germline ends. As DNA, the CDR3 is TGTGCCAGCGCATTCCTGGGGAGGACTGAAGCTTTCTTT. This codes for CASAFLGRTEAFF.

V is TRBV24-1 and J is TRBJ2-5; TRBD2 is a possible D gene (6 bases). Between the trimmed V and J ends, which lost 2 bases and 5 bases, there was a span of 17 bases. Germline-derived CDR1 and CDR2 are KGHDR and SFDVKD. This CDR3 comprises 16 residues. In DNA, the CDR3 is TGTGCCACCAGTGATTCCCTAGGGAGGCCCAGGGAGACCCAGTACTTC. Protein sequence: CATSDSLGRPRETQYF.

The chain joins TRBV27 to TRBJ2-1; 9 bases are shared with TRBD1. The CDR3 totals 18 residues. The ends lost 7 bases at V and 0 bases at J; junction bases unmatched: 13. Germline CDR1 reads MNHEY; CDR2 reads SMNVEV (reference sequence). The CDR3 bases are TGTGCCAGCAACCCAGGACAGGGGTCCCATTACTCCTACAATGAGCAGTTCTTC. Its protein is CASNPGQGSHYSYNEQFF.

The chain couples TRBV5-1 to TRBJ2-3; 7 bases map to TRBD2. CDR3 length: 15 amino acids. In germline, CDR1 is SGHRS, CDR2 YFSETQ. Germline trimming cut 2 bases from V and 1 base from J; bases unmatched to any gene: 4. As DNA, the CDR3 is TGCGCCAGCAGCTTTATCCGGGGGGGCACAGATACGCAGTATTTT. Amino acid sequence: CASSFIRGGTDTQYF.

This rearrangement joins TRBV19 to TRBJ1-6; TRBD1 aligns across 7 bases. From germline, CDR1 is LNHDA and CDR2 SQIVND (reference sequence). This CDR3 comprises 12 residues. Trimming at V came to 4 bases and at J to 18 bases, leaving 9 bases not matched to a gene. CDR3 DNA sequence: TGTGCCAGTAGTAATTCCGGGACAGCAGCCCACTTT. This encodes CASSNSGTAAHF.

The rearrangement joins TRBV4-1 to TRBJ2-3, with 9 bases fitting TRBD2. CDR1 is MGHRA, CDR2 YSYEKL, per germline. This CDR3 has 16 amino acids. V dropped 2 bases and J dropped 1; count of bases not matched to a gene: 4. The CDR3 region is CASSQMASGGTDTQYF. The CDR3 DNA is TGCGCCAGCAGCCAAATGGCTAGCGGGGGCACAGATACGCAGTATTTT.

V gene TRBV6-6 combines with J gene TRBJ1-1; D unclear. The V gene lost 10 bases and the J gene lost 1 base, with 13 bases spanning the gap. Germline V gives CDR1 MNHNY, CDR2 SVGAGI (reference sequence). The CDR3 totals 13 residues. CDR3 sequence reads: CAITPSENTEAFF. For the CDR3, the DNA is TGTGCCATCACCCCAAGCGAGAACACTGAAGCTTTCTTT.

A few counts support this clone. CDR3 region: CASSLVGGTNEKLFF. The CDR3 DNA reads TGTGCCAGCAGCTTAGTAGGGGGAACTAATGAAAAACTGTTTTTT. This sequence joins TRBV7-2 and TRBJ1-4; perhaps TRBD1 as D (6 bases). The CDR3 covers 15 residues. The V and J ends lost 1 base and 1 base respectively, with 7 bases between them. The germline V gene encodes CDR1 SGHTA and CDR2 FQGNSA.

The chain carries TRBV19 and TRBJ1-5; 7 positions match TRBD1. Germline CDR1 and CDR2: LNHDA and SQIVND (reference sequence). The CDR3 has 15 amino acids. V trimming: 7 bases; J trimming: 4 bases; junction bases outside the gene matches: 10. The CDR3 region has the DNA TGTGCCAGTAACCCCGGGACAGCTTCGAATCAGCCCCAGCATTTT. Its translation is CASNPGTASNQPQHF.

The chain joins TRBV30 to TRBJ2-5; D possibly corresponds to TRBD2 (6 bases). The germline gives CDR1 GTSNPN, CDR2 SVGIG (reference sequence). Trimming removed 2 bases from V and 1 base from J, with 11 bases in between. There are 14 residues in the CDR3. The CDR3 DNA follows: TGTGCCTGGAGTCGGGGGACTCCCCAAGAGACCCAGTACTTC. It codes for CAWSRGTPQETQYF.

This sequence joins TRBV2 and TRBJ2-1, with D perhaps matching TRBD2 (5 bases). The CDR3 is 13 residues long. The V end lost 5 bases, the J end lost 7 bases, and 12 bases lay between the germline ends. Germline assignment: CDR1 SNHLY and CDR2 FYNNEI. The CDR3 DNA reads TGTGCCAGCAGTCCCTTACGGGGAAATGAGCAGTTCTTC. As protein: CASSPLRGNEQFF.

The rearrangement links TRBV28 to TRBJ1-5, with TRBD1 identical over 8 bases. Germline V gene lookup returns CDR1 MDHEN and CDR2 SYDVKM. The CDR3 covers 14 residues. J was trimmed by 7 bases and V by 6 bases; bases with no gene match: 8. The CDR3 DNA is TGTGCCAGCAGAAACAGGGGGACGGACCAGCCCCAGCATTTT. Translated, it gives CASRNRGTDQPQHF.

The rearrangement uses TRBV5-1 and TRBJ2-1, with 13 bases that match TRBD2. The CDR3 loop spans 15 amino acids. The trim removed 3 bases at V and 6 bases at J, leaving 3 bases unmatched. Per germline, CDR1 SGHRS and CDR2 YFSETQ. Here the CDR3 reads CASSYTSGGANEQFF. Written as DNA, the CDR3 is TGCGCCAGCAGCTACACTAGCGGGGGGGCCAATGAGCAGTTCTTC.

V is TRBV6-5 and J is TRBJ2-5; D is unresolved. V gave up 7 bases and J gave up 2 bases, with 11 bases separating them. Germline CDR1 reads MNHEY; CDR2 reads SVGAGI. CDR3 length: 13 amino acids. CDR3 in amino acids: CASTPLVQETQYF. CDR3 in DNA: TGTGCCAGCACCCCCCTAGTTCAAGAGACCCAGTACTTC.

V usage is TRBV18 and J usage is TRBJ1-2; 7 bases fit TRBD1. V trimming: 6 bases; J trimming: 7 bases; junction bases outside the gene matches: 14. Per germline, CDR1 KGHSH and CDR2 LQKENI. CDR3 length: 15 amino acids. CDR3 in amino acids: CASSPKITDRFGYTF. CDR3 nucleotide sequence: TGTGCCAGCTCTCCCAAGATAACGGACAGGTTTGGCTACACCTTC.

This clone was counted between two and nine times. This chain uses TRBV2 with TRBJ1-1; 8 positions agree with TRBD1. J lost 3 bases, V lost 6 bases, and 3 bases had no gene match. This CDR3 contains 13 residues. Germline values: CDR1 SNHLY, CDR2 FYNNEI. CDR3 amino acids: CASSPTGDTEAFF. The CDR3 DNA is TGTGCCAGCAGCCCGACAGGGGACACTGAAGCTTTCTTT.

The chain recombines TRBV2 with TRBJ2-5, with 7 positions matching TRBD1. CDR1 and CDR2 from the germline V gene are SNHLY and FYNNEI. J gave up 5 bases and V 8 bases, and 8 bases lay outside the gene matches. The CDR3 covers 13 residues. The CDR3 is CASEGALVETQYF. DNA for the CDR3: TGTGCCAGCGAGGGGGCTCTGGTGGAGACCCAGTACTTC.

This CDR3 is CASSRDSDPSPLHF. DNA for the CDR3: TGTGCCAGCAGTCGAGACAGCGATCCCTCACCCCTCCACTTT. This rearrangement joins TRBV6-5 to TRBJ1-6; D might be TRBD1 (5 bases). The CDR3 sequence is 14 residues long. V lost 5 bases, J lost 10 bases, and 15 bases lay in between. Germline V gene lookup returns CDR1 MNHEY and CDR2 SVGAGI.

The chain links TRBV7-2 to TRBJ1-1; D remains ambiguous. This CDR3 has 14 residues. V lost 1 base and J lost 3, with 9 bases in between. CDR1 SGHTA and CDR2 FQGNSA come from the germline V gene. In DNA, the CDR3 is TGTGCCAGCAGCTTAGGGGCCGCGTACACTGAAGCTTTCTTT. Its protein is CASSLGAAYTEAFF.